This T cell receptor beta chain is drawn from a study of long-term antiretroviral therapy in people with HIV. Turning to the study itself: Specimens dating back about a decade before the 2015 immediate-ART recommendation are the oldest included. Study conclusions and caveats: HIV repertoires showed narrower CDR3 length ranges than controls.

CDR3 size: 14 residues. There were roughly 0.9-11 million cryopreserved PBMC in the samples before DNA extraction. An immunoSEQ assay, version v3.0, was performed at survey level. The assay was immunoSEQ multiplex PCR, and TCRdb's table has in-frame clones only and misses some. There are tens of thousands of clones in the sample; more than 80% occur only once, and more than 4% lies in the top ten. As for this clone: What it binds is not known.

This chain links TRBV21-1 with TRBJ2-5; TRBD1 was called by the table and not checked on the DNA. TRBV21-1 represents a pseudogene. The receptor was isolated from a woman in her thirties or forties with HIV. The material was unsorted PBMCs, obtained about 5.3 years after starting antiretroviral therapy. The chain's CDR3 is CASSKRGHGETQYF. The DNA for the CDR3 is TGTGCCAGCAGCAAAAGGGGACACGGGGAGACCCAGTACTTC.